Listed below are T cell receptor beta chains from one sample, sequenced in a study of blood T cell repertoires in COVID-19. Using immunoSEQ multiplex PCR, the repertoire was profiled, and TCRdb retains in-frame clones only, with some absent. The sample includes roughly 300,000 clones, about 89% of them seen just once. Input material: peripheral blood. Receptor source: a woman between 45 and 60 years old who had recovered from COVID-19. Both conserved end residues are part of each CDR3. The order of the fields is J gene, clone size, D gene, V gene, CDR3 DNA, CDR3 protein. A D gene is named only where the DNA matches it firmly. Clone size is given for some rows only: seen once, a few or many times, or a class if the clone is expanded.

TRBJ1-2,.,.,TRBV9,TGTGCCAGCAGCGTAGACCAGGGTCGCTATGGCTACACCTTC,CASSVDQGRYGYTF
TRBJ2-1,.,TRBD2,TRBV3-1/TRBV3-2,TGTGCCAGCAGCCAAGAACTAGCGGGAGTAGGAGGGTCTGAGCAGTTCTTC,CASSQELAGVGGSEQFF
TRBJ2-4,.,.,TRBV12-3/TRBV12-4,TGTGCCAGCAGTGAGGGCGGGAAAAACATTCAGTACTTC,CASSEGGKNIQYF
TRBJ1-2,.,TRBD1,TRBV3-1/TRBV3-2,TGTGCCAGCAGCCCACAGGGGAACTATGGCTACACCTTC,CASSPQGNYGYTF
TRBJ2-7,.,TRBD2,TRBV10-3,TGTGCCATCAGGCGGGGGACCTACGAGCAGTACTTC,CAIRRGTYEQYF
TRBJ2-7,.,TRBD1,TRBV11-2,TGTGCCAGCACCAGATGGACAGGGGGTGTTTCCTACGAGCAGTACTTC,CASTRWTGGVSYEQYF
TRBJ2-7,.,TRBD2,TRBV7-2,TGTGCCAGCAGCTTCCTTAGCGGGGGGCGTGAGCAGTACTTC,CASSFLSGGREQYF
TRBJ2-5,.,TRBD2,TRBV6-2/TRBV6-3,TGTGCCAGCAGTTATGCCCGAGCGGGGGCCCAGTACTTC,CASSYARAGAQYF
TRBJ2-7,.,.,TRBV5-1,TGCGCCAGCAGCTTGAGGGGCGGTGGCTCCTACGAGCAGTACTTC,CASSLRGGGSYEQYF
TRBJ1-1,.,TRBD1,TRBV5-6,TGTGCCAGCAGCAAGGACAGGGGGATATACACTGAAGCTTTCTTT,CASSKDRGIYTEAFF
TRBJ1-6,few,TRBD1,TRBV29-1,TGCAGCGCCGGGGACAGGGATTCACCCCTCCACTTT,CSAGDRDSPLHF
TRBJ2-5,.,.,TRBV28,TGTGCCAGCAGTGTGCGGAGGGAGACCCAGTACTTC,CASSVRRETQYF
TRBJ2-2,.,.,TRBV7-9,TGTGCCAGCAGCCCCACACCAACCGGGGAGCTGTTTTTT,CASSPTPTGELFF
TRBJ1-2,.,TRBD1,TRBV5-1,TGCGCCAGCAGCTTGTCAACAGGGGGCCAGGCTAACTATGGCTACACCTTC,CASSLSTGGQANYGYTF
TRBJ1-5,once,.,TRBV2,TGTGCCAGCAGTGAAGCAGGGAGGCATCAGCCCCAGCATTTT,CASSEAGRHQPQHF
TRBJ2-5,.,TRBD2,TRBV11-2,TGTGCCAGCAGCATGATAGCGGGGGGTTCTCAAGAGACCCAGTACTTC,CASSMIAGGSQETQYF
TRBJ2-2,.,TRBD2,TRBV2,TGTGCCAGCAGCGGACTAGCGGGGGTGAGCACCGGGGAGCTGTTTTTT,CASSGLAGVSTGELFF
TRBJ2-1,.,TRBD2,TRBV6-1,TGTGCCAGCAGTGGAGGGACTAGCGGGGACCGAAATGAGCAGTTCTTC,CASSGGTSGDRNEQFF
TRBJ2-1,once,TRBD2,TRBV9,TGTGCCAGCAGCCCTAGCGGGGGGAACAATGAGCAGTTCTTC,CASSPSGGNNEQFF
TRBJ2-7,.,.,TRBV5-6,TGTGCCAGCAGCTTGGCCGGTCCCTACGAGCAGTACTTC,CASSLAGPYEQYF
TRBJ1-5,.,.,TRBV16,TGTGCCAGCAGCCCTACGGACAGTTCCAATCAGCCCCAGCATTTT,CASSPTDSSNQPQHF
TRBJ2-5,.,TRBD2,TRBV2,TGTGCCAGCAGTGTGGAAGGGGAGGGGACCCAGTACTTC,CASSVEGEGTQYF
TRBJ1-3,.,TRBD1,TRBV6-5,TGTGCCAGCAGTCGAACAGGGGGCACTGGAAACACCATATATTTT,CASSRTGGTGNTIYF
TRBJ1-1,.,TRBD1,TRBV6-6,TGTGCCAGCAGTGACTCGGACAGGGGGTACACTGAAGCTTTCTTT,CASSDSDRGYTEAFF
TRBJ2-7,.,TRBD2,TRBV10-3,TGTGCCATCAGAAGGGGACTAGCGGGAGGGCCTATAACCTACGAGCAGTACTTC,CAIRRGLAGGPITYEQYF
TRBJ1-2,once,.,TRBV7-2,TGTGCCAGCAGCTTAGAGGCAGGGGCGGCCCGACGATCACTCTTC,CASSLEAGAARRSLF
TRBJ2-5,.,.,TRBV9,TGTGCCAGCAGCCCATCGGGAGCGGAGACCCAGTACTTC,CASSPSGAETQYF
TRBJ1-4,.,.,TRBV15,TGTGCCACCCAGGGAACTAATGAAAAACTGTTTTTT,CATQGTNEKLFF
TRBJ1-1,.,.,TRBV6-2/TRBV6-3,TGTGCCAGCAGTTACAATTCAGGGCTGGGCACTGAAGCTTTCTTT,CASSYNSGLGTEAFF
TRBJ2-3,many,.,TRBV6-2/TRBV6-3,TGTGCCAGCAGTTACGGGAGGTCGAGCACAGATACGCAGTATTTT,CASSYGRSSTDTQYF
TRBJ2-3,.,.,TRBV28,TGTGCCAGCAGTCTGAGTGGAGATACGCAGTATTTT,CASSLSGDTQYF
TRBJ2-5,.,.,TRBV5-1,TGCGCCAGCAGCCAAGGGTGGGACTACCAAGAGACCCAGTACTTC,CASSQGWDYQETQYF
TRBJ2-3,.,TRBD1,TRBV7-2,TGTGCCAGCAGTCAAGCAGGGACAGGAGAGACAGATACGCAGTATTTT,CASSQAGTGETDTQYF